This T cell receptor delta chain came from a study of γδ T cells in repeated Plasmodium falciparum infection. Vgamma9/Vdelta2+ and Vdelta2-negative gammadelta T cells were flow-sorted from PBMC for bulk sequencing. TCRdb fed the multiplex PCR reads into CATT to redo clone calling. In the table there are 70,000 to 95,000 delta-chain clones, 1.4% of which are singletons. Trimming at V came to 2 bases and at J to 3 bases, leaving 30 bases not matched to a gene. Germline V lookup: CDR1 TVYSNPD, CDR2 GDNSRS (reference sequence). This CDR3 region has 21 residues. With regard to this clone: The TCRdb protein comes from a much larger clone and disagrees with this DNA's translation at residue 9, likely due to a read error; the protein given here is derived from the DNA. Different DNA sequences within this sample yield the same CDR3.

V is TRDV3 and J is TRDJ1, with 7 bases matching TRDD3. This clonotype was obtained from a pool of human donors (malaria-infected and uninfected, not separated). The sequencing input was gamma-delta T cells from blood. CDR3 residues: CAFEPTWGVKATSRASDKLIF. CDR3 nucleotide sequence: TGTGCCTTTGAGCCGACCTGGGGGGTAAAGGCCACTTCGCGGGCTTCCGATAAACTCATCTTT.